Shown below are 9 T cell receptor beta chains from a single sample sequenced in a study of a mutant IDH1 vaccine in newly diagnosed glioma. Their recognized antigens are unknown. Time point in this sample: week 5, during vaccination. A 20-mer mutant IDH1 peptide at 300 ug was injected subcutaneously with topical imiquimod. Produced via immunoSEQ multiplex PCR; TCRdb's table is partial and in-frame only. This repertoire shows 60,000 or so clones, 70% to 85% found once; its top ten account for approximately 2.8%. The sequencing used PBMCs, collected from a glioma patient whose treatment included an IDH1 peptide vaccine. The receptors here all came from a woman aged 18-35 years with glioma. Some clones in this sample may be carry-over from other donors' samples.

V is TRBV6-5 and J is TRBJ2-7, with 8 bases matching TRBD1. V shed 5 bases, J shed 1 base, and the junction held 7 bases outside the gene matches. Germline V gene lookup returns CDR1 MNHEY and CDR2 SVGAGI. The CDR3 contains 15 residues. CDR3 sequence reads: CASSPRQGTSYEQYF. CDR3 DNA: TGTGCCAGCAGTCCGAGACAGGGGACATCCTACGAGCAGTACTTC.

CDR3 residues: CASGMTAGMNEQFF. The CDR3 DNA reads TGTGCCTCCGGTATGACAGCGGGAATGAATGAGCAGTTCTTC. This sequence joins TRBV30 and TRBJ2-1; 7 bases agree with TRBD2. This CDR3 contains 14 residues. Germline values: CDR1 GTSNPN, CDR2 SVGIG (reference sequence). V was clipped by 7 bases and J by 7 bases; unmatched bases: 13.

The J gene is TRBJ2-1, the V gene TRBV6-6; no reliable D call. CDR1 MNHNY and CDR2 SVGAGI come from the germline V gene (reference sequence). The CDR3 contains 13 residues. Trimming stripped 4 bases from V and 0 bases from J, with 4 bases between. The CDR3 sequence: CASSWDSYNEQFF. For the CDR3, the DNA is TGTGCCAGCAGTTGGGACTCCTACAATGAGCAGTTCTTC.

This clone was detected only a few times. The chain recombines TRBV5-4 with TRBJ2-7; D might be TRBD1 or TRBD2, each matching 7 bases. V lost 0 bases and J lost 0, with 13 bases in between. Germline-derived CDR1 and CDR2 are SGHNT and YYREEE (reference sequence). The CDR3 spans 16 residues. The CDR3 protein is CASSLGFRGGSYEQYF. CDR3 bases: TGTGCCAGCAGCTTGGGATTCAGGGGGGGCTCCTACGAGCAGTACTTC.

J is TRBJ1-5 and V is TRBV19; D gene unclear. The CDR3 sequence is 15 residues long. Trimming left V 5 bases short and J 4 bases short, with 15 bases between. Germline CDR1 reads LNHDA; CDR2 reads SQIVND (reference sequence). CDR3 sequence (DNA): TGTGCCAGTAGTCCCCAAGGTGGTTTAAATCAGCCCCAGCATTTT. The encoded protein is CASSPQGGLNQPQHF.

This sequence joins TRBV4-1 and TRBJ2-5; TRBD1 might be the D (6 bases). Germline V gene sequence: CDR1 MGHRA, CDR2 YSYEKL. The CDR3 runs 15 residues. With 5 bases removed from V and 1 base from J, the gap between germline ends came to 14 bases. The CDR3 loop reads CASSVEQGPQETQYF. CDR3 nucleotide sequence: TGCGCCAGCAGCGTCGAACAGGGTCCCCAAGAGACCCAGTACTTC.

A single count supports this clone. The chain uses TRBV15 and TRBJ2-5; TRBD1 agrees at 8 bases. The CDR3 is 15 residues long. Germline V gene sequence: CDR1 LNHNV, CDR2 YYDKDF (reference sequence). With 7 bases clipped from V and 5 bases from J, the junction kept 12 bases outside the gene matches. The CDR3 is CATTKRDRGRETQYF. In DNA, the CDR3 is TGTGCCACCACTAAACGAGACAGGGGTAGGGAGACCCAGTACTTC.

The chain carries TRBV5-4 and TRBJ2-7, with D maybe TRBD2 (6 bases). Germline V gene sequence: CDR1 SGHNT, CDR2 YYREEE (reference sequence). This CDR3 contains 13 residues. Trimming shortened V by 7 bases and J by 1 base, and 12 bases separated the two germline ends. CDR3 in amino acids: CASGRGSSYEQYF. The CDR3 DNA sequence: TGTGCCAGCGGCCGGGGGTCGTCCTACGAGCAGTACTTC.

V usage is TRBV5-1 and J usage is TRBJ2-3; D unresolved. The germline V gene has CDR1 SGHRS and CDR2 YFSETQ. This CDR3 is 15 amino acids long. Trimming removed 3 bases at V and 1 base at J, with 12 bases between. This CDR3 is CASSSLTVGTDTQYF. The CDR3 region has the DNA TGCGCCAGCAGCTCTCTGACCGTTGGCACAGATACGCAGTATTTT.